Described below is a single T cell receptor beta chain sequence and its context. Among Cohort 3 donors, those recovered had two negative PCRs, clearance, or symptom resolution. Methods used by the authors: Counts of nucleated cells, estimated from reference gene primer amplification, were obtained. Produced via immunoSEQ multiplex PCR; TCRdb's table is partial and in-frame only. V and J calls and clone size come straight from that table; D and trimming were deduced from the DNA. The data contain 450,000 to 600,000 clones, 87% of them singletons. V was shortened by 4 bases and J by 1 base, with 9 bases between the two germline ends. This CDR3 is 14 amino acids long. Germline V gives CDR1 SGHNT, CDR2 YENEEA. This specimen comes from a study of blood T cell repertoires in COVID-19. The wider study: Donors in the United States, Italy and Spain gave samples during acute or convalescent COVID-19.

The sequencing sample was made of PBMCs or T cells enriched from blood (not recorded which). The sequence was collected from a woman younger than 30 who had recovered from COVID-19. The chain carries TRBV11-3 and TRBJ2-3; maybe TRBD2 (6 bases). CDR3 loop: CASSSGLRTDTQYF. The CDR3 coding sequence is TGTGCCAGCAGCTCGGGACTTCGCACAGATACGCAGTATTTT.